The present T cell receptor beta chain was sequenced within a study of blood T cell repertoires in COVID-19. Study summary: From the United States, Italy and Spain came samples of acute and convalescent COVID-19. Sample material is recorded as cDNA or gDNA derived from T cells, B-cell-depleted T cells, or PBMCs.

Trimming removed 1 base from V and 7 bases from J, with 13 bases in between. There are 14 residues in the CDR3. Germline CDR1 reads MGHRA; CDR2 reads YSYEKL. In the source study's methods: Amplified reference gene primers provided the basis for estimating nucleated cell counts. Some clones are missing from TCRdb's copy, which holds only in-frame ones; the method was immunoSEQ multiplex PCR. That table furnishes V, J and clone size, whereas the DNA furnished D and trimming. The sample consists of approximately 76,000 clones, 82% of them appearing once. Sample: peripheral blood. This TCR was sampled from a man aged 50 to 60 with acute or convalescent COVID-19. The rearrangement links TRBV4-1 to TRBJ1-2; D is unclear. The CDR3 sequence is CASSQGAGLAGYTF. CDR3 sequence (DNA): TGCGCCAGCAGCCAAGGTGCTGGCTTGGCTGGCTACACCTTC.